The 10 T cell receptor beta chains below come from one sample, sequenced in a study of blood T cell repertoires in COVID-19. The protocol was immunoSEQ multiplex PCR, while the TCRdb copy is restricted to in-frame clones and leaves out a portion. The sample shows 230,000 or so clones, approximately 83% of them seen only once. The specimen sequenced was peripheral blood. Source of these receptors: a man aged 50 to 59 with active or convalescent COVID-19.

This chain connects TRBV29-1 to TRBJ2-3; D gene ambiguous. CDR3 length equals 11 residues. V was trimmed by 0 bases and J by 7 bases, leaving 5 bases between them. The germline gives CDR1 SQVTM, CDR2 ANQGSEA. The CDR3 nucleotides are TGCAGCGTTGAAGACATGTATACGCAGTATTTT. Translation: CSVEDMYTQYF.

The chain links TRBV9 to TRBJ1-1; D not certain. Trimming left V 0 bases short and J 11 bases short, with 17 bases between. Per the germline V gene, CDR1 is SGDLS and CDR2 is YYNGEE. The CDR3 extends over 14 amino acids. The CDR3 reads CASSVGLHPKEAFF. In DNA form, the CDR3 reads TGTGCCAGCAGCGTAGGGCTACACCCTAAGGAGGCTTTCTTT.

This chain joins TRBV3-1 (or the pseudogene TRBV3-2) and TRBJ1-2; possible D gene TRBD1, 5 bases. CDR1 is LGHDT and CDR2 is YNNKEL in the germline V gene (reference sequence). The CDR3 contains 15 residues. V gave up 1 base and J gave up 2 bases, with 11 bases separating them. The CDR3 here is CASSQGGQTNYGYTF. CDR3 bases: TGTGCCAGCAGCCAAGGGGGCCAGACGAACTATGGCTACACCTTC.

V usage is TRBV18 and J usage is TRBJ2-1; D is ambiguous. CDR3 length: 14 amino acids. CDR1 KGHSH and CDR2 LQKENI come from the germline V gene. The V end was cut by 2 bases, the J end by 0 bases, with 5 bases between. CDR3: CASSPSSSYNEQFF. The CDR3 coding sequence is TGTGCCAGCTCACCATCGAGCTCCTACAATGAGCAGTTCTTC.

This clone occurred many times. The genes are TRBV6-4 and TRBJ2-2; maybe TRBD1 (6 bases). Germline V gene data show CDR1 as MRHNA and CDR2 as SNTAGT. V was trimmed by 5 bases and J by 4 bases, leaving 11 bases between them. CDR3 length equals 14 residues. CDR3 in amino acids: CASSSGTSTGELFF. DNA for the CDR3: TGTGCCAGCAGTTCCGGGACATCCACCGGGGAGCTGTTTTTT.

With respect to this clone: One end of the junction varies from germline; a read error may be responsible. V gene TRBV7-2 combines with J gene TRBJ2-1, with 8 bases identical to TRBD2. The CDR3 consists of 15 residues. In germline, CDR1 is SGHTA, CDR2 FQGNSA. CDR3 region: CASRLAGSSYNEQFF. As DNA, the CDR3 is TGTGCCAGCAGATTAGCGGGGAGCTCCTACAATGAGCAGTTCTTC.

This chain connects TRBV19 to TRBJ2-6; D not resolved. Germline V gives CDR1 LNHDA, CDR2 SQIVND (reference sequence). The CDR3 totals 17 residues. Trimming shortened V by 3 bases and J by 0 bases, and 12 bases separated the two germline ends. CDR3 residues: CASSIGWASSGANVLTF. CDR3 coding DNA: TGTGCCAGTAGTATTGGATGGGCGAGCTCTGGGGCCAACGTCCTGACTTTC.

DNA of the CDR3: TGTGCCAGGGCTGGAGAGACAGATACGCAGTATTTT. Translating it yields CARAGETDTQYF. The chain links TRBV21-1 to TRBJ2-3; the table's D call of TRBD2 was not tested on the DNA. TRBV21-1 is termed a pseudogene. The CDR3 has 12 residues.

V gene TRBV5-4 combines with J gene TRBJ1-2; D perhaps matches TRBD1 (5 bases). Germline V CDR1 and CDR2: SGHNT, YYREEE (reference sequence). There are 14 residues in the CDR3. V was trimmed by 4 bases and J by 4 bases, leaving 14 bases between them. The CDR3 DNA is TGTGCCAGCAGCGGCGGGGGTGCCATCTATGGCTACACCTTC. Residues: CASSGGGAIYGYTF. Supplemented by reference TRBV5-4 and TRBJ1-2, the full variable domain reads ETGVTQSPTHLIKTRGQQVTLRCSSQSGHNTVSWYQQALGQGPQFIFQYYREEENGRGNFPPRFSGLQFPNYSSELNVNALELDDSALYLCASSGGGAIYGYTFGSGTRLTVV.

CDR3 DNA sequence: TGTGCCAGCAGTGAATCGGACGGAACAGGCGGCTACACCTTC. Translating it yields CASSESDGTGGYTF. J is TRBJ1-2 and V is TRBV6-1; maybe TRBD1 (5 bases). Germline CDR1 reads MNHNS; CDR2 reads SASEGT. Trimming cost V 2 bases and J 8 bases, with 15 bases left between them. The CDR3 is made up of 14 amino acids.